The 23 T cell receptor beta chains given below trace back to one sample, sequenced in a study of vaccination effects on CD4 cells after COVID-19. Generated by immunoSEQ multiplex PCR, the TCRdb table keeps only in-frame clones and is missing some. The top ten clones hold just under 15% of a sample with approximately 31,000 clones, roughly 74% of them seen once. Their specific antigens are unknown. Culture lasted about 11 days before CD4+ T cell isolation. Two-dose BNT162b2 or mRNA-1273 vaccination was given to participants. The sample consisted of CD4+ T cells from PBMCs cultured without peptide, taken after COVID-19 vaccination. Every receptor here comes from a human donor who received a COVID-19 vaccine.

The J gene is TRBJ2-7, the V gene TRBV4-1; no definite D call. This CDR3 contains 17 residues. The germline V gene encodes CDR1 MGHRA and CDR2 YSYEKL. V lost 1 base and J lost 2, with 18 bases in between. This CDR3 reads CASSQVPSYGLAYEQYF. The CDR3 DNA sequence: TGCGCCAGCAGCCAAGTCCCCAGTTACGGATTGGCCTACGAGCAGTACTTC.

The V call is TRBV7-2, the J call TRBJ2-3; D not resolved. The CDR3 runs 13 residues. Germline-derived CDR1 and CDR2 are SGHTA and FQGNSA. With 2 bases removed from V and 4 bases from J, the gap between germline ends came to 7 bases. The chain's CDR3 is CASSLFSADTQYF. The DNA of the CDR3 is TGTGCCAGCAGCTTATTTTCCGCAGATACGCAGTATTTT. Filled out from reference TRBV7-2 and TRBJ2-3, the complete variable domain reads GAGVSQSPSNKVTEKGKDVELRCDPISGHTALYWYRQSLGQGLEFLIYFQGNSAPDKSGLPSDRFSAERTGGSVSTLTIQRTQQEDSAVYLCASSLFSADTQYFGPGTRLTVL.

Here the CDR3 reads CSLLAGGKETQYF. CDR3 in DNA: TGCAGCTTATTAGCGGGGGGGAAGGAGACCCAGTACTTC. The chain recombines TRBV29-1 with TRBJ2-5; 11 nucleotides match TRBD2. V shed 8 bases and J 5 bases; nucleotides not matched to a gene: 7. In germline, CDR1 is SQVTM, CDR2 ANQGSEA. The CDR3 has 13 amino acids. The full variable domain, completed using reference TRBV29-1 and TRBJ2-5, is SAVISQKPSRDICQRGTSLTIQCQVDSQVTMMFWYRQQPGQSLTLIATANQGSEATYESGFVIDKFPISRPNLTFSTLTVSNMSPEDSSIYLCSLLAGGKETQYFGPGTRLLVL.

V is TRBV7-9 and J is TRBJ2-1; 10 bases align to TRBD2. The CDR3 covers 18 residues. Trimming cost V 1 base and J 6 bases; bases outside gene matches: 12. Per the germline V gene, CDR1 is SEHNR and CDR2 is FQNEAQ (reference sequence). CDR3 bases: TGTGCCAGCAGCTTAGGAGCGGGGGGGCTCGTGAGCGGCAATGAGCAGTTCTTC. This codes for CASSLGAGGLVSGNEQFF.

The V call is TRBV30, the J call TRBJ2-1, with a possible D match to TRBD2 (5 bases). The CDR3 totals 12 residues. V lost 3 bases to trimming and J lost 12 bases, with 15 bases between them. From germline, CDR1 is GTSNPN and CDR2 SVGIG (reference sequence). In DNA form, the CDR3 reads TGTGCCTGGAGACCCGACTACCTCTCGCAGTTCTTC. Translating it yields CAWRPDYLSQFF.

The chain employs TRBV9 and TRBJ2-5; TRBD2 might be the D (5 bases). Deletions cut 0 bases from V and 3 bases from J, with 9 bases between. CDR1 and CDR2 (germline): SGDLS, YYNGEE. This CDR3 is 14 amino acids long. The CDR3 sequence is CASSVGLAEETQYF. The CDR3 DNA sequence: TGTGCCAGCAGCGTAGGGCTAGCCGAAGAGACCCAGTACTTC.

The chain has TRBV5-1 and TRBJ1-3; 7 nucleotides agree with TRBD1. Per germline, CDR1 SGHRS and CDR2 YFSETQ. The CDR3 spans 18 residues. The V segment lost 0 bases and the J segment 0 bases; nucleotides outside the gene matches: 9. The chain's CDR3 is CASSLAGRGESSGNTIYF. The DNA of the CDR3 is TGCGCCAGCAGCTTGGCTGGCAGGGGGGAAAGCTCTGGAAACACCATATATTTT.

The J gene is TRBJ1-6, the V gene TRBV6-1, with a possible D match to TRBD1 (6 bases). Per germline, CDR1 MNHNS and CDR2 SASEGT. The CDR3 runs 15 residues. Trimming stripped 2 bases from V and 5 bases from J, with 10 bases between. CDR3 coding DNA: TGTGCCAGCAGTGAAACAGGGACACATAATTCACCCCTCCACTTT. Translated, it gives CASSETGTHNSPLHF.

CDR3 region: CASSRQGGGTDTQYF. The CDR3, as DNA: TGTGCCAGCAGCCGTCAGGGAGGGGGAACAGATACGCAGTATTTT. The chain links TRBV9 to TRBJ2-3, with D maybe TRBD2 (7 bases). Per germline, CDR1 SGDLS and CDR2 YYNGEE. Trimming stripped 4 bases from V and 3 bases from J, with 15 bases between. The CDR3 contains 15 residues.

This chain uses TRBV5-1 with TRBJ2-7; tentatively, D is TRBD1 (6 bases). Trimming took 7 bases from V and 5 from J, leaving 16 bases between them. CDR3 length equals 13 residues. In germline, CDR1 is SGHRS, CDR2 YFSETQ. Here the CDR3 DNA reads TGCGCCAGCCGAAGGGGGTTTCGAGACGAGCAGTACTTC. Protein: CASRRGFRDEQYF.

This clone was seen just once. The chain recombines TRBV7-9 with TRBJ2-2; no clear D gene. Germline lookup yields CDR1 SEHNR and CDR2 FQNEAQ (reference sequence). Trimming shortened V by 4 bases and J by 1 base, and 10 bases separated the two germline ends. There are 15 residues in the CDR3. This chain's CDR3 is CASSSANKNTGELFF. CDR3 bases: TGTGCCAGCAGCTCAGCCAACAAGAACACCGGGGAGCTGTTTTTT.

V is TRBV4-3 and J is TRBJ1-1; D is possibly TRBD1 (5 bases). V was pared by 4 bases and J by 5 bases, with 14 bases between. Per the germline V gene, CDR1 is LGHNA and CDR2 is YSLEER. The CDR3 extends over 14 amino acids. CDR3: CASSLAGGRTEAFF. DNA for the CDR3: TGCGCCAGCAGCCTTGCGGGGGGTCGGACTGAAGCTTTCTTT.

V and J are TRBV10-3 and TRBJ1-1; tentatively, D is TRBD1 (5 bases). Trimming stripped 8 bases from V and 7 bases from J, with 11 bases between. The CDR3 spans 11 residues. Germline V gene sequence: CDR1 ENHRY, CDR2 SYGVKD. CDR3 sequence reads: CAIGQDLEAFF. The CDR3 coding sequence is TGTGCCATCGGACAAGACCTTGAAGCTTTCTTT.

This clone came up a few times. The gene calls are TRBV3-1 (or the pseudogene TRBV3-2) and TRBJ1-1; 10 bases fit TRBD1. The CDR3 is made up of 12 amino acids. Trimming cost V 3 bases and J 8 bases; bases outside gene matches: 0. Germline CDR1 and CDR2: LGHDT and YNNKEL (reference sequence). CDR3: CASSQGQGEAFF. CDR3 in DNA: TGTGCCAGCAGCCAGGGACAGGGGGAAGCTTTCTTT.

The rearrangement joins TRBV3-1 (or the pseudogene TRBV3-2) to TRBJ1-3; 8 nucleotides agree with TRBD1. In germline, CDR1 is LGHDT, CDR2 YNNKEL (reference sequence). Trimming cost V 4 bases and J 4 bases; bases outside gene matches: 3. This CDR3 comprises 14 residues. The CDR3 DNA follows: TGTGCCAGCAGCCCCCAGGGGGCGGGAAACACCATATATTTT. Protein: CASSPQGAGNTIYF.

V is TRBV29-1 and J is TRBJ1-1; D gene uncertain. V lost 4 bases and J lost 7, with 10 bases in between. This CDR3 contains 11 residues. Germline CDR1 reads SQVTM; CDR2 reads ANQGSEA. The CDR3 DNA reads TGCAGCGTTGTGGGCCCAGGTGAAGCTTTCTTT. This codes for CSVVGPGEAFF.

CDR3 coding DNA: TGTGCCACCAGCAGAATCGGCGAAAACAACCATTACGAGCAGTACTTC. This encodes CATSRIGENNHYEQYF. The V gene is TRBV15, the J gene TRBJ2-7; no clear D. This CDR3 is 16 amino acids long. V lost 2 bases to trimming and J lost 4 bases, with 18 bases between them. The germline V gene has CDR1 LNHNV and CDR2 YYDKDF (reference sequence).

The V and J genes are TRBV28 and TRBJ2-5; D tentatively reads TRBD1 or TRBD2 (5 bases each). The ends were cut back, 7 bases at V and 2 bases at J, with 11 bases in the middle. The CDR3 has 13 residues. Germline CDR1 reads MDHEN; CDR2 reads SYDVKM. The CDR3 bases are TGTGCCAGCACCGAGGGGCAGCAAGAGACCCAGTACTTC. Translated: CASTEGQQETQYF.

The CDR3: CASAFETLNTEAFF. In DNA form, the CDR3 reads TGTGCCAGCGCATTTGAGACCCTGAACACTGAAGCTTTCTTT. The rearrangement joins TRBV2 to TRBJ1-1; D unresolved. V was clipped by 8 bases and J by 0 bases, with 13 bases between them. Germline V lookup: CDR1 SNHLY, CDR2 FYNNEI. The CDR3 is 14 amino acids.

The V call is TRBV10-3, the J call TRBJ1-3; no clear D. The germline CDR1 and CDR2 sequences are ENHRY and SYGVKD. Trimming removed 7 bases from V and 1 base from J, with 8 bases in between. The CDR3 is 13 residues long. Here the CDR3 DNA reads TGTGCCATCACCCCGAATTCTGGAAACACCATATATTTT. It encodes CAITPNSGNTIYF.

V usage is TRBV11-2 and J usage is TRBJ2-1; TRBD2 matches at 9 bases. J lost 5 bases, V lost 0 bases, and 2 bases had no gene match. The CDR3 covers 15 residues. CDR1 is SGHAT and CDR2 is FQNNGV in the germline V gene. This CDR3 is CASSLEPSGNNEQFF. In nucleotides, the CDR3 is TGTGCCAGCAGCTTAGAGCCTAGCGGGAACAATGAGCAGTTCTTC.

This chain joins TRBV3-1 (or the pseudogene TRBV3-2) and TRBJ2-1; 14 bases line up with TRBD2. V trimming: 3 bases; J trimming: 8 bases; junction bases outside the gene matches: 0. Germline lookup yields CDR1 LGHDT and CDR2 YNNKEL (reference sequence). The CDR3 has 14 residues. The CDR3: CASSQTSGRDEQFF. As DNA, the CDR3 is TGTGCCAGCAGCCAGACTAGCGGGAGGGATGAGCAGTTCTTC.

This clone was seen just once. V and J are TRBV6-5 and TRBJ1-3, with no clear D. This CDR3 is 13 amino acids long. The ends were cut back, 6 bases at V and 0 bases at J, with 6 bases in the middle. CDR1 MNHEY and CDR2 SVGAGI come from the germline V gene. CDR3 region: CASRRYSGNTIYF. DNA of the CDR3: TGTGCCAGCAGGAGGTACTCTGGAAACACCATATATTTT.